Listed here are 17 T cell receptor beta chains from one sample, sequenced in a study of blood T cell repertoires in COVID-19. Assay: immunoSEQ multiplex PCR; the TCRdb copy retains only in-frame clones and omits some. The repertoire holds roughly 270,000 clones, with over 75% as singletons. What was sequenced was peripheral blood. These receptors originate from a man aged 50-60 years with active or convalescent COVID-19.

The gene calls are TRBV7-2 and TRBJ2-7, with a weak D call TRBD1 (5 bases). The CDR3 sequence is 13 residues long. Trimming removed 4 bases from V and 3 bases from J, with 10 bases in between. Germline assignment: CDR1 SGHTA and CDR2 FQGNSA. The CDR3 coding sequence is TGTGCCAGCAGCTCAGGGTTTATCTACGAGCAGTACTTC. Protein sequence: CASSSGFIYEQYF.

The chain is built from TRBV19 and TRBJ2-5, with TRBD2 matching over 11 bases. Germline CDR1 is LNHDA and CDR2 is SQIVND (reference sequence). V shed 0 bases, J shed 5 bases, and the junction held 5 bases outside the gene matches. This CDR3 contains 16 residues. The CDR3 is CASSIEGTSGRETQYF. DNA of the CDR3: TGTGCCAGTAGTATAGAAGGGACTAGCGGAAGGGAGACCCAGTACTTC. The full variable domain, its missing parts supplied by reference TRBV19 and TRBJ2-5, is DGGITQSPKYLFRKEGQNVTLSCEQNLNHDAMYWYRQDPGQGLRLIYYSQIVNDFQKGDIAEGYSVSREKKESFPLTVTSAQKNPTAFYLCASSIEGTSGRETQYFGPGTRLLVL.

The V call is TRBV3-1 (or the pseudogene TRBV3-2), the J call TRBJ2-5; 8 bases are a match to TRBD1. Germline lookup yields CDR1 LGHDT and CDR2 YNNKEL (reference sequence). The CDR3 contains 17 residues. After removal of 0 bases from V and 1 base from J, the junction contained 7 bases not matched to a gene. CDR3 amino acids: CASSQDAEQGVQETQYF. The DNA for the CDR3 is TGTGCCAGCAGCCAAGATGCTGAACAGGGGGTCCAAGAGACCCAGTACTTC.

This rearrangement joins TRBV28 to TRBJ2-6, with 10 nucleotides matching TRBD1. The V gene's germline CDR1 is MDHEN and CDR2 SYDVKM. CDR3 length: 17 residues. The junction had 5 bases not matched to a gene; V was cut back by 6 bases and J by 0 bases. CDR3 sequence (DNA): TGTGCCAGCAGACTGGACAGGGGGGACTCTGGGGCCAACGTCCTGACTTTC. It is translated as CASRLDRGDSGANVLTF.

The chain combines TRBV9 with TRBJ2-2; the D gene is possibly TRBD1 (6 bases). CDR1 SGDLS and CDR2 YYNGEE come from the germline V gene. Deletions cut 4 bases from V and 1 base from J, with 11 bases between. This CDR3 is built from 15 residues. This CDR3 is CASSLKQGNTGELFF. The CDR3, as DNA: TGTGCCAGCAGCCTCAAACAGGGGAACACCGGGGAGCTGTTTTTT.

The chain is built from TRBV7-6 and TRBJ2-6; D is undetermined. Germline CDR1 reads SGHVS; CDR2 reads FNYEAQ. The CDR3 is 13 amino acids. The V gene lost 5 bases and the J gene lost 1 base, with 3 bases spanning the gap. For the CDR3, the DNA is TGTGCCAGCAGCCGGTCTGGGGCCAACGTCCTGACTTTC. It yields the protein CASSRSGANVLTF.

The rearrangement links TRBV7-9 to TRBJ2-1, with 14 nucleotides matching TRBD2. The CDR3 is 16 residues long. V was pared by 6 bases and J by 7 bases, with 8 bases of the junction left unmatched. The germline V gene has CDR1 SEHNR and CDR2 FQNEAQ (reference sequence). CDR3 DNA: TGTGCCAGCAGGCCATCCGGGACTAGCGGGAGTAATGAGCAGTTCTTC. It translates to CASRPSGTSGSNEQFF. The variable domain in full, with the rest retrieved from reference TRBV7-9 and TRBJ2-1, is DTGVSQNPRHKITKRGQNVTFRCDPISEHNRLYWYRQTLGQGPEFLTYFQNEAQLEKSRLLSDRFSAERPKGSFSTLEIQRTEQGDSAMYLCASRPSGTSGSNEQFFGPGTRLTVL.

This clone was detected a few times. The rearrangement links TRBV27 to TRBJ2-2, with 15 positions matching TRBD2. The germline V gene encodes CDR1 MNHEY and CDR2 SMNVEV (reference sequence). This CDR3 is 18 amino acids long. The J segment lost 2 bases and the V segment lost 5 bases, leaving 6 bases of the junction unmatched. In nucleotides, the CDR3 is TGTGCCAGCAGTGAACCGGGACTAGCGGGAGGAAACACCGGGGAGCTGTTTTTT. Translated: CASSEPGLAGGNTGELFF.

At least ten counts were recorded for this clone. V gene TRBV15 combines with J gene TRBJ1-4; TRBD1 matches at 7 bases. The germline V gene has CDR1 LNHNV and CDR2 YYDKDF (reference sequence). The CDR3 is 15 residues long. Trimming took 5 bases from V and 0 from J; bases not matched to a gene: 3. For the CDR3, the DNA is TGTGCCACCAGCGCCCAGGGGGCAACTAATGAAAAACTGTTTTTT. Translating it yields CATSAQGATNEKLFF.

V usage is TRBV7-6 and J usage is TRBJ2-1, with TRBD2 identical over 9 bases. This CDR3 has 14 residues. Germline lookup yields CDR1 SGHVS and CDR2 FNYEAQ. The V gene end was trimmed by 6 bases and the J gene end by 3 bases; junction bases not matched to a gene: 3. CDR3 amino acids: CASRLTSGYNEQFF. The DNA of the CDR3 is TGTGCCAGCAGACTGACTAGCGGCTACAATGAGCAGTTCTTC.

The CDR3 spells CASSPTGGASNTEAFF. CDR3 nucleotides: TGCGCCAGCAGCCCCACGGGGGGGGCATCAAACACTGAAGCTTTCTTT. The V gene is TRBV5-1, the J gene TRBJ1-1; TRBD1 is a possible D gene (6 bases). Per the germline V gene, CDR1 is SGHRS and CDR2 is YFSETQ. The germline V and J ends were trimmed by 4 bases and 2 bases, with 18 bases remaining between them. CDR3 length: 16 amino acids. Variable domain in full (rest from reference TRBV5-1 and TRBJ1-1): KAGVTQTPRYLIKTRGQQVTLSCSPISGHRSVSWYQQTPGQGLQFLFEYFSETQRNKGNFPGRFSGRQFSNSRSEMNVSTLELGDSALYLCASSPTGGASNTEAFFGQGTRLTVV.

This clone was detected only a few times. The chain recombines TRBV5-8 with TRBJ2-3; D may be TRBD1 (6 bases). CDR3 length: 14 residues. Trimming pared 4 bases from V and 3 bases from J, leaving 12 bases between. Germline loops: CDR1 SGHTS, CDR2 YDEGEE. DNA of the CDR3: TGTGCCAGCAGCGGGACCCAGGGGACAGATACGCAGTATTTT. The encoded protein is CASSGTQGTDTQYF.

The J gene is TRBJ2-7, the V gene TRBV11-2; 8 bases align to TRBD2. V lost 3 bases and J lost 2; bases outside the gene matches: 6. CDR1 is SGHAT, CDR2 FQNNGV, per germline. There are 15 residues in the CDR3. DNA of the CDR3: TGTGCCAGCAGCTTGGGGCTAGCGGGTACCTACGAGCAGTACTTC. It codes for CASSLGLAGTYEQYF.

The gene calls are TRBV3-1 (or the pseudogene TRBV3-2) and TRBJ1-3; D is undetermined. The CDR3 sequence is 14 residues long. Looked up from germline, CDR1 is LGHDT and CDR2 is YNNKEL (reference sequence). The V gene lost 0 bases and the J gene lost 5 bases, with 8 bases spanning the gap. This chain's CDR3 is CASSQEAARNTIYF. The CDR3 DNA reads TGTGCCAGCAGCCAAGAAGCCGCGAGAAACACCATATATTTT.

The chain carries TRBV13 and TRBJ2-3, with TRBD1 matching 8 bases. J was trimmed by 6 bases and V by 5 bases; bases with no gene match: 10. Germline values: CDR1 PRHDT, CDR2 FYEKMQ (reference sequence). The length of the CDR3 is 15 residues. CDR3 region: CASSLRQGFKDTQYF. The CDR3 DNA reads as TGTGCCAGCAGCCTAAGACAGGGGTTCAAGGATACGCAGTATTTT.

CDR3 protein: CASSLGTGSDEQFF. The CDR3 nucleotides read TGCGCCAGCAGTCTGGGGACAGGGTCGGATGAGCAGTTCTTC. This sequence joins TRBV5-1 and TRBJ2-1; 9 nucleotides line up with TRBD1. The CDR3 is 14 residues long. Germline trimming cut 5 bases from V and 8 bases from J; bases unmatched to any gene: 8. CDR1 is SGHRS, CDR2 YFSETQ, per germline.

This clone was seen a handful of times. The V gene is TRBV27, the J gene TRBJ1-2; 8 bases agree with TRBD1. V was clipped by 5 bases and J by 5 bases; unmatched bases: 7. This CDR3 has 14 residues. Germline loops: CDR1 MNHEY, CDR2 SMNVEV (reference sequence). The CDR3 coding sequence is TGTGCCAGCAGTCCTTCAAGGACAGGGTATGGCTACACCTTC. Translating gives CASSPSRTGYGYTF.